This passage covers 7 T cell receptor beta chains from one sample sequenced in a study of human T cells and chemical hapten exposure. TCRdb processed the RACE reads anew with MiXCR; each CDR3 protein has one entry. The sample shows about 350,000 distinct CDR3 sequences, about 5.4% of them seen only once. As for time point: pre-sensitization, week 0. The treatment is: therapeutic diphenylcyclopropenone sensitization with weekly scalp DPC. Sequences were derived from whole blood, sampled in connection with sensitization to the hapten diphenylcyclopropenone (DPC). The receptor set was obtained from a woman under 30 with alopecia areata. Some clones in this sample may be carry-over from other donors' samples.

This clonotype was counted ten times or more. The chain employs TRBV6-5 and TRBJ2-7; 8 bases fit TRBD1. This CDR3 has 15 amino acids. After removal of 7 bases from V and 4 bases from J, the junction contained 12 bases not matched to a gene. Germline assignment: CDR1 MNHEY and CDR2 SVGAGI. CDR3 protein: CASMPTGTGGYEQYF. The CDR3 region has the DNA TGTGCCAGCATGCCCACCGGGACAGGAGGTTACGAGCAGTACTTC.

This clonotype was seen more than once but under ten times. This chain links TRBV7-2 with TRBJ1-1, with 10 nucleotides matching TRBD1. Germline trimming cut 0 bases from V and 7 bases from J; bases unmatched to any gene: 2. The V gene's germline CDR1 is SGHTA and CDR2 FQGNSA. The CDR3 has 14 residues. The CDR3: CASSLAGTGDEAFF. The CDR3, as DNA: TGTGCCAGCAGCTTAGCAGGGACAGGGGATGAAGCTTTCTTT.

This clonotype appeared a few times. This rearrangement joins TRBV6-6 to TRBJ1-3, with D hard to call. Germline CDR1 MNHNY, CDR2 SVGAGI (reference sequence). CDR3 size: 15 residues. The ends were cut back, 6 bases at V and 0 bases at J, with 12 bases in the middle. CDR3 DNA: TGTGCCAGCAGGTCGCGGGGAGACTCTGGAAACACCATATATTTT. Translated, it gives CASRSRGDSGNTIYF.

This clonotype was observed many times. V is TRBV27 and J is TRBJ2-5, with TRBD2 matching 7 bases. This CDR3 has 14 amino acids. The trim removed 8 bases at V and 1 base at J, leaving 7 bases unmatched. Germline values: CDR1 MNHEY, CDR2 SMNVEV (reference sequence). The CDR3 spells CASREAGSQETQYF. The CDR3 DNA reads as TGTGCCAGCCGGGAGGCGGGGTCCCAAGAGACCCAGTACTTC.

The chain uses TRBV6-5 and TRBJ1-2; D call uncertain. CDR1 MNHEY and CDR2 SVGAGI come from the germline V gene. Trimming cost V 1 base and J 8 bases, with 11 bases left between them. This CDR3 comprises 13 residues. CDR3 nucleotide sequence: TGTGCCAGCAGTTACTTAGGCCGAGTGGGCTACACCTTC. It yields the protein CASSYLGRVGYTF.

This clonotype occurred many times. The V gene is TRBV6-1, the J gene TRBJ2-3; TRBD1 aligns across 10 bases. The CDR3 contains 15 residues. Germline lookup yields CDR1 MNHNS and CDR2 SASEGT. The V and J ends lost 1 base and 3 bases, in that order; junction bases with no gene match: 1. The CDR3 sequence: CASSEGTGGTDTQYF. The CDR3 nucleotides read TGTGCCAGCAGTGAAGGGACAGGGGGAACAGATACGCAGTATTTT.

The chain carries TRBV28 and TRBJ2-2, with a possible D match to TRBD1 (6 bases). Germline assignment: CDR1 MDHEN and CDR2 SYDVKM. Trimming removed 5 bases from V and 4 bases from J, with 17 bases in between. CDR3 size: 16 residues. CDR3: CASSRTEPYPTGELFF. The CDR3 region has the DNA TGTGCCAGCAGTCGGACAGAACCCTACCCCACCGGGGAGCTGTTTTTT.